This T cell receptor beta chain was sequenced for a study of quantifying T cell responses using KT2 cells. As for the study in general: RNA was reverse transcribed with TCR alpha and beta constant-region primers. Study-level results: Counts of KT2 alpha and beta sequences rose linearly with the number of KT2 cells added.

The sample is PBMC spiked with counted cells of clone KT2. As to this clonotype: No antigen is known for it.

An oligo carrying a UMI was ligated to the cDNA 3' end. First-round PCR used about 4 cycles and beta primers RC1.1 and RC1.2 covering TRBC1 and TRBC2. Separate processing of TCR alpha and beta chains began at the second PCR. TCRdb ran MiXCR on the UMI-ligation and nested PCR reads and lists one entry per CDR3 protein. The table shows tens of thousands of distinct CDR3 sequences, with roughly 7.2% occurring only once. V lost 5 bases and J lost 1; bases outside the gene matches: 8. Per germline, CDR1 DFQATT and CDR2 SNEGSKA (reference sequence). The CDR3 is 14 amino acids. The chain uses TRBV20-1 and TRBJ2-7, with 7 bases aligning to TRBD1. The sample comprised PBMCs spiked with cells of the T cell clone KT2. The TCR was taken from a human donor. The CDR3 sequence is CSAYQPGQSYEQYF. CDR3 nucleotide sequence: TGCAGTGCTTACCAGCCGGGACAGTCCTACGAGCAGTACTTC.